This T cell receptor beta chain comes out of a study of PD-1 blockade in classical Hodgkin lymphoma (TCRdb year 2020). Background for the entire study: Nivolumab dosing was 3 mg/kg intravenously every 2 weeks, continuing until either disease progression or unacceptable toxicity. To define a peripheral blood immune signature of response to PD-1 blockade in classical Hodgkin lymphoma, the study combined TCR beta sequencing with CyTOF. Results the study describes overall, beyond this receptor: Lower diversity was seen in patients whose nivolumab began less than 1 year after ASCT, and these patients were left out of later analyses so that immune reconstitution would not confound the results. Baseline TCR diversity was reported as lower in newly diagnosed patients than in healthy donors, and lower still in relapsed/refractory patients. Only a single clinical trial cohort was studied, and what caused the repertoire differences, possibly disease activity or prior therapy, remained undefined. Among trial patients, those achieving complete response had baseline diversity similar to that of newly diagnosed patients, while diversity was significantly lower in partial responders and progressors. By C4D1, a significant rise was seen in CD4+ TCR diversity but not in CD8+ TCR diversity (p=0.0027 vs p=0.16), and the rise was most apparent among complete responders (p=0.02).

This clone was observed a few times. Its cognate antigen has yet to be identified. No base qualities exist here, and no much larger clone lies one base off it. Taken from cysteine to phenylalanine, the CDR3 has 13 residues. This entry keeps only the CDR3 DNA: 39 bases, framed from base 1. The germline V gene (reference sequence) supplies CDR1 LNHDA and CDR2 SQIVND. Cut back by 0 bases and 7 bases, the V and J ends lie 9 bases apart. The Qiagen DNeasy kit was used to extract genomic DNA both from unsorted PBMCs and from the negatively selected CD4+ and CD8+ fractions. TCR beta CDR3 regions were subjected to amplification by immunoSEQ multiplex PCR with primers that anneal to V and J segments. A synthetic immune receptor repertoire was used to minimize amplification bias, and any remaining bias was removed computationally after sequencing. In the paper's pipeline: Custom Python scripts were used to quantify repertoire diversity as the Shannon entropy index. Unsorted, CD4+ and CD8+ repertoires were examined separately, except in combined analyses, for which CD4+ and CD8+ sequences were merged in silico. Clonal expansion was defined as at least a 2-fold frequency increase after treatment relative to C1D1, with a pseudocount of 0.5 for undetected baseline clones. Clones with 0 or 1 copy at C1D1 were defined as singleton clones, while clones with 2 or more copies were defined as non-singleton clones. Clones expanded in unsorted samples were annotated as CD4+, CD8+ or unknown by matching protein sequences in sorted samples from the same patient. Wilcoxon tests on paired samples were used to test changes in diversity from C1D1 to C4D1. Entries here come from immuneACCESS through TCRdb and include only in-frame sequences with V and J called. Some clones fail to appear in such tables; in the studies checked, an unresolved V gene covers under half of the shortfall, and the cause of the remainder is unknown. D and trimming come from the DNA, and the V and J calls and clone size come from that table. In this sample the table shows about 17,000 clones, around 72% of which occur a single time. Approximately 1.9% of the sample is taken by the ten largest.

The time point label for this specimen denotes: cycle 4 day 1 (C4D1), after more than five weeks of nivolumab. Every trial patient had relapsed after autologous stem cell transplantation, and cohorts A, B and C differed in prior brentuximab vedotin exposure. Magnetic negative selection with a Miltenyi CD4+ T cell isolation kit was used to purify CD4+ T cells from thawed PBMCs. The trial cohort was composed of 56 patients with relapsed/refractory classical Hodgkin lymphoma, for whom complete response, partial response or progressive disease was recorded as best overall response. In the multi-cohort phase II CheckMate 205 trial, trial patients received single-agent nivolumab. Best overall response was determined by an independent review committee according to the 2007 International Working Group response criteria. PBMCs from the trial were collected at three points: immediately before nivolumab initiation (C1D1), and during therapy at cycle 2 day 1 and cycle 4 day 1. Peripheral blood was collected in 8 mL Vacutainer Cell Preparation Tubes, from which PBMCs were isolated by centrifugation and then cryopreserved. Purified CD4+ and CD8+ fractions were generated only in cases for which an additional PBMC sample was available. Magnetically labelled cells were removed on LS columns in a quadroMACS separator, and the flow-through was collected as the purified fraction.

This sample comprised CD4+ T cells from blood, obtained before the fourth cycle of nivolumab. In this chain, TRBV19 is recombined with TRBJ1-1, with the D gene call left open. The receptor was derived from a human donor with classical Hodgkin lymphoma. CDR3 protein: CASSIDLEGEAFF. The DNA sequence is as follows: TGTGCCAGTAGTATAGATCTCGAAGGTGAAGCTTTCTTT. Reference TRBV19 and TRBJ1-1 proteins supply the regions before and after the CDR3; the full variable domain is: DGGITQSPKYLFRKEGQNVTLSCEQNLNHDAMYWYRQDPGQGLRLIYYSQIVNDFQKGDIAEGYSVSREKKESFPLTVTSAQKNPTAFYLCASSIDLEGEAFFGQGTRLTVV.